These 30 T cell receptor beta chains were all obtained from the same sample, sequenced in a study of blood T cell repertoires in COVID-19. Produced via immunoSEQ multiplex PCR; TCRdb's table is partial and in-frame only. The sample yields 95,000 to 150,000 clones, approximately 87% seen once. Sequencing was carried out using peripheral blood. The source is a man aged 55-75 years with acute or convalescent COVID-19.

The J gene is TRBJ2-2, the V gene TRBV7-2; 8 bases align to TRBD2. The junction had 2 bases not matched to a gene; V was cut back by 5 bases and J by 0 bases. Germline lookup yields CDR1 SGHTA and CDR2 FQGNSA. The CDR3 covers 15 residues. The CDR3 DNA follows: TGTGCCAGCAGCCCCGGGAGGGCGAACACCGGGGAGCTGTTTTTT. This sequence encodes CASSPGRANTGELFF.

The genes are TRBV11-2 and TRBJ2-2; TRBD1 is a possible D gene (6 bases). The ends were cut back, 5 bases at V and 8 bases at J, with 18 bases in the middle. Germline V gene sequence: CDR1 SGHAT, CDR2 FQNNGV. CDR3 length equals 15 residues. CDR3 coding DNA: TGTGCCAGCAGCGAGCAACAGGGTGTCACAGGGGAGCTGTTTTTT. It is translated as CASSEQQGVTGELFF.

This clone is a singleton in its sample. This chain connects TRBV6-2 or TRBV6-3 to TRBJ2-2, with TRBD2 matching over 12 bases. V dropped 5 bases and J dropped 7; count of bases not matched to a gene: 8. This CDR3 region has 16 residues. Germline CDR1 and CDR2: MNHEY and SVGEGT. The CDR3 DNA is TGTGCCAGCAGTCTTCCTAGCGGGAGGGTGGACGGGGAGCTGTTTTTT. It is translated as CASSLPSGRVDGELFF.

V gene TRBV29-1 combines with J gene TRBJ2-1; 8 bases agree with TRBD1. The ends lost 6 bases at V and 4 bases at J; junction bases unmatched: 11. Germline assignment: CDR1 SQVTM and CDR2 ANQGSEA. This CDR3 spans 15 amino acids. CDR3 in amino acids: CSVHDRGPSYNEQFF. CDR3 nucleotide sequence: TGCAGCGTCCACGACAGGGGCCCGTCTTACAATGAGCAGTTCTTC.

The V call is TRBV2, the J call TRBJ1-4; the D gene is possibly TRBD1 (5 bases). Trimming pared 2 bases from V and 8 bases from J, leaving 15 bases between. Germline CDR1 is SNHLY and CDR2 is FYNNEI. The length of the CDR3 is 15 residues. The CDR3 loop reads CASSEKWPKGEKLFF. The CDR3 DNA sequence: TGTGCCAGCAGTGAAAAGTGGCCGAAGGGGGAAAAACTGTTTTTT.

The genes are TRBV7-2 and TRBJ1-4; D gene unclear. Germline CDR1 SGHTA, CDR2 FQGNSA. V lost 5 bases and J 1 base, leaving 11 bases between the germline ends. The CDR3 contains 15 residues. In DNA form, the CDR3 reads TGTGCCAGCAGCCCGGAGCCCCAAACTAATGAAAAACTGTTTTTT. It codes for CASSPEPQTNEKLFF.

The gene calls are TRBV5-6 and TRBJ2-5; 7 bases align to TRBD2. The germline V gene has CDR1 SGHDT and CDR2 YYEEEE. The CDR3 has 13 residues. The V gene end was trimmed by 2 bases and the J gene end by 4 bases; junction bases not matched to a gene: 2. The CDR3 loop is CASSFWGGETQYF. CDR3 nucleotide sequence: TGTGCCAGCAGCTTCTGGGGGGGAGAGACCCAGTACTTC.

V usage is TRBV23-1 and J usage is TRBJ2-7; 8 bases match TRBD1. TRBV23-1 is an ORF; its function is uncertain. J was trimmed by 5 bases and V by 4 bases; bases with no gene match: 7. This CDR3 comprises 14 residues. This CDR3 is CASSPPGQDNEQYF. The DNA of the CDR3 is TGCGCCAGCAGTCCTCCGGGACAGGACAACGAGCAGTACTTC.

The chain links TRBV3-1 (or the pseudogene TRBV3-2) to TRBJ2-7, with TRBD2 matching 10 bases. J gave up 5 bases and V 4 bases, and 8 bases lay outside the gene matches. Germline CDR1 reads LGHDT; CDR2 reads YNNKEL (reference sequence). The length of the CDR3 is 15 residues. CDR3 amino acids: CASSPRAGGHHEQYF. In DNA form, the CDR3 reads TGTGCCAGCAGCCCGAGAGCGGGAGGGCACCACGAGCAGTACTTC.

The J gene is TRBJ1-4, the V gene TRBV4-3, with unresolved D. The CDR3 runs to 15 residues. V gave up 0 bases and J gave up 1 base, with 6 bases separating them. CDR1 is LGHNA and CDR2 is YSLEER in the germline V gene. The CDR3 loop reads CASSQDPGTNEKLFF. The CDR3 nucleotides read TGCGCCAGCAGCCAAGACCCCGGAACTAATGAAAAACTGTTTTTT.

The chain links TRBV28 to TRBJ1-5; D possibly corresponds to TRBD1 (6 bases). Looked up from germline, CDR1 is MDHEN and CDR2 is SYDVKM. The CDR3 totals 17 residues. V gave up 3 bases and J gave up 0 bases, with 15 bases separating them. In nucleotides, the CDR3 is TGTGCCAGCAGTTTTCCCCTTGGACAGTCTAGCAATCAGCCCCAGCATTTT. Encoded protein: CASSFPLGQSSNQPQHF.

The gene calls are TRBV7-2 and TRBJ2-5, with D possibly matching TRBD1 (6 bases). The germline CDR1 and CDR2 sequences are SGHTA and FQGNSA. This CDR3 comprises 14 residues. The germline V and J ends were trimmed by 4 bases and 3 bases, with 12 bases remaining between them. The CDR3 region has the DNA TGTGCCAGCAGCTCGCACAGGGTGAAAGAGACCCAGTACTTC. This codes for CASSSHRVKETQYF.

The chain is built from TRBV28 and TRBJ1-5, with no clear D. This CDR3 comprises 12 residues. V was cut by 7 bases and J by 3 bases, with 7 bases left in between. CDR1 is MDHEN and CDR2 is SYDVKM in the germline V gene. Here the CDR3 reads CASTRNNQPQHF. In nucleotides, the CDR3 is TGTGCCAGCACGAGGAACAATCAGCCCCAGCATTTT.

The J gene is TRBJ2-1, the V gene TRBV5-1; the match to TRBD2 covers 10 bases. The germline gives CDR1 SGHRS, CDR2 YFSETQ. The V gene end was trimmed by 4 bases and the J gene end by 4 bases; junction bases not matched to a gene: 8. The CDR3 runs 16 residues. Here the CDR3 reads CASSPGGLAEYNEQFF. CDR3 DNA: TGCGCCAGCAGCCCGGGAGGACTAGCGGAATACAATGAGCAGTTCTTC.

With regard to this clone: This sample also contains other DNA sequences that code for the same CDR3. This sequence joins TRBV7-2 and TRBJ1-1; D might be TRBD1 (6 bases). V shed 5 bases and J shed 1 base, with 8 bases lying between them. The CDR3 consists of 13 residues. Germline V gene lookup returns CDR1 SGHTA and CDR2 FQGNSA. The CDR3 region has the DNA TGTGCCAGCAGCCTGACAGGGAACACTGAAGCTTTCTTT. This gives the protein CASSLTGNTEAFF.

This chain uses TRBV24-1 with TRBJ1-4; TRBD1 matches 8 bases. Germline CDR1 is KGHDR and CDR2 is SFDVKD. The CDR3 is 15 residues long. Losses at the gene ends were 4 bases for V and 8 bases for J; bases not matched to a gene: 8. The CDR3 loop reads CATSDPGQGGEKLFF. CDR3 sequence (DNA): TGTGCCACCAGTGACCCCGGACAGGGCGGGGAAAAACTGTTTTTT.

The rearrangement uses TRBV28 and TRBJ1-5; D gene unclear. The V gene lost 3 bases and the J gene lost 9 bases, with 24 bases spanning the gap. CDR1 and CDR2 (germline): MDHEN, SYDVKM. The CDR3 sequence is 17 residues long. CDR3 residues: CASSFRTTGSQPGPQHF. As DNA, the CDR3 is TGTGCCAGCAGTTTCCGCACGACCGGGTCACAACCGGGGCCCCAGCATTTT.

The rearrangement links TRBV3-1 (or the pseudogene TRBV3-2) to TRBJ1-2, with 8 positions matching TRBD1. Germline V gene sequence: CDR1 LGHDT, CDR2 YNNKEL (reference sequence). The CDR3 spans 14 residues. The J segment lost 4 bases and the V segment lost 4 bases, leaving 5 bases of the junction unmatched. The CDR3 nucleotides are TGTGCCAGCAGCCTCGACAGGGGTACCTATGGCTACACCTTC. It codes for CASSLDRGTYGYTF.

The V call is TRBV9, the J call TRBJ2-5; weak D call: TRBD1 (7 bases). Germline V gives CDR1 SGDLS, CDR2 YYNGEE. This CDR3 contains 15 residues. The V end lost 0 bases, the J end lost 2 bases, and 11 bases lay between the germline ends. The CDR3 sequence is CASSVDPGGQETQYF. The CDR3 coding sequence is TGTGCCAGCAGCGTAGATCCAGGGGGGCAAGAGACCCAGTACTTC. The full variable domain, rest sourced from reference TRBV9 and TRBJ2-5, is DSGVTQTPKHLITATGQRVTLRCSPRSGDLSVYWYQQSLDQGLQFLIQYYNGEERAKGNILERFSAQQFPDLHSELNLSSLELGDSALYFCASSVDPGGQETQYFGPGTRLLVL.

This chain connects TRBV10-3 to TRBJ2-6, with no clear D. The CDR3 is 15 amino acids. The V end was cut by 3 bases, the J end by 0 bases, with 6 bases between. Germline V CDR1 and CDR2: ENHRY, SYGVKD. This chain's CDR3 is CAISDPVSGANVLTF. The CDR3 DNA reads as TGTGCCATCAGTGACCCAGTCTCTGGGGCCAACGTCCTGACTTTC.

This clone appeared once. The rearrangement joins TRBV19 to TRBJ2-2; TRBD2 is a possible D gene (6 bases). The CDR3 is 16 amino acids. Trimming took off 1 base at V and 7 bases at J, with 16 bases between the two ends. The V gene's germline CDR1 is LNHDA and CDR2 SQIVND (reference sequence). The CDR3 coding sequence is TGTGCCAGTAGTATAGCAAGGCCGGGAGAGTTCGGGGAGCTGTTTTTT. It encodes CASSIARPGEFGELFF.

This clone was found once. This chain uses TRBV10-1 with TRBJ2-2; TRBD2 agrees at 7 bases. The CDR3 covers 14 residues. The germline V gene encodes CDR1 WNHNN and CDR2 SYGVQD (reference sequence). Unmatched junction bases numbered 7, after V lost 8 bases and J lost 4 bases. The CDR3 loop reads CASRGGSLTGELFF. The CDR3 DNA reads TGCGCCAGCCGAGGCGGGAGTCTCACCGGGGAGCTGTTTTTT.

The J gene is TRBJ1-1, the V gene TRBV12-5, with 8 bases aligning to TRBD1. Trimming at V came to 0 bases and at J to 5 bases, leaving 8 bases not matched to a gene. The CDR3 is 16 residues long. Germline CDR1 is LGHNT and CDR2 is FRNRAP. CDR3 loop: CASGLVGRQGSTEAFF. The CDR3 DNA is TGTGCTAGTGGTTTGGTAGGAAGACAGGGGAGTACTGAAGCTTTCTTT.

V usage is TRBV19 and J usage is TRBJ1-3, with D possibly being TRBD1 (5 bases). Looked up from germline, CDR1 is LNHDA and CDR2 is SQIVND (reference sequence). V lost 4 bases and J lost 0, with 16 bases in between. The CDR3 covers 17 residues. The CDR3 here is CASSRSGTVSSGNTIYF. CDR3 sequence (DNA): TGTGCCAGTAGTAGAAGCGGGACGGTGAGCTCTGGAAACACCATATATTTT.

The V gene is TRBV27, the J gene TRBJ1-4, with 7 bases lining up with TRBD1. From germline, CDR1 is MNHEY and CDR2 SMNVEV (reference sequence). This CDR3 comprises 15 residues. V trimming: 6 bases; J trimming: 4 bases; junction bases outside the gene matches: 8. CDR3 nucleotide sequence: TGTGCCAGCAGACTTGGACAGGCTATTAATGAAAAACTGTTTTTT. This codes for CASRLGQAINEKLFF.

CDR3 nucleotide sequence: TGTGCCAGCTCACCACTTGACAGGCCGGGCACTGAAGCTTTCTTT. Its translation is CASSPLDRPGTEAFF. The V and J genes are TRBV18 and TRBJ1-1; possibly TRBD1 for D (6 bases). Trimming pared 1 base from V and 4 bases from J, leaving 13 bases between. The CDR3 loop spans 15 amino acids. Germline values: CDR1 KGHSH, CDR2 LQKENI.

The V and J genes are TRBV19 and TRBJ2-6; 7 positions match TRBD1. V was pared by 4 bases and J by 1 base, with 10 bases of the junction left unmatched. This CDR3 is 18 amino acids long. CDR1 and CDR2 from the germline V gene are LNHDA and SQIVND (reference sequence). In DNA, the CDR3 is TGTGCCAGTAGTACGAAGACAGGGAGTCTTTCTGGGGCCAACGTCCTGACTTTC. This gives the protein CASSTKTGSLSGANVLTF.

The chain links TRBV6-1 to TRBJ2-5, with 10 bases lining up with TRBD2. The germline V gene has CDR1 MNHNS and CDR2 SASEGT. The CDR3 is 17 residues long. V lost 0 bases to trimming and J lost 5 bases; unmatched junction nucleotides: 9. CDR3 in DNA: TGTGCCAGCAGTGAAGCCCTATCGGGGACTAGCGTTGAGACCCAGTACTTC. This codes for CASSEALSGTSVETQYF.

The chain combines TRBV28 with TRBJ2-5; tentatively, D is TRBD2 (6 bases). Per the germline V gene, CDR1 is MDHEN and CDR2 is SYDVKM. The CDR3 loop spans 14 amino acids. With 5 bases removed from V and 5 bases from J, the gap between germline ends came to 15 bases. The CDR3 bases are TGTGCCAGCAGTGCGGCCGCGGGGAAGGAGACCCAGTACTTC. Its protein is CASSAAAGKETQYF.

The rearrangement joins TRBV6-6 to TRBJ2-5; 7 bases line up with TRBD2. CDR3 length: 13 amino acids. The germline V gene encodes CDR1 MNHNY and CDR2 SVGAGI (reference sequence). J lost 2 bases, V lost 8 bases, and 5 bases had no gene match. The CDR3 reads CASGRDSQETQYF. As DNA, the CDR3 is TGTGCCAGCGGGAGGGACTCGCAAGAGACCCAGTACTTC.